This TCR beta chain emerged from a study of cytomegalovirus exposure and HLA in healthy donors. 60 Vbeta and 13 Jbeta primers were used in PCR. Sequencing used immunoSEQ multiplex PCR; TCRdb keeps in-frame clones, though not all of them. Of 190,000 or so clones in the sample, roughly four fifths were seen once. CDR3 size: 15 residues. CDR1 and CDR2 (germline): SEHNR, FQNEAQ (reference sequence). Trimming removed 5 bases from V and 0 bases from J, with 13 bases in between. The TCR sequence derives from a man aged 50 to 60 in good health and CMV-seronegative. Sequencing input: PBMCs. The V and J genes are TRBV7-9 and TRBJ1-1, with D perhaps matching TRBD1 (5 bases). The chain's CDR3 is CASSRGQHLNTEAFF. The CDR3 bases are TGTGCCAGCAGCAGAGGACAACATCTGAACACTGAAGCTTTCTTT. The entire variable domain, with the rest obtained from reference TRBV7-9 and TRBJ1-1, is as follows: DTGVSQNPRHKITKRGQNVTFRCDPISEHNRLYWYRQTLGQGPEFLTYFQNEAQLEKSRLLSDRFSAERPKGSFSTLEIQRTEQGDSAMYLCASSRGQHLNTEAFFGQGTRLTVV.